The next 27 T cell receptor beta chains were all read from a single sample in a study of blood T cell repertoires in COVID-19. Here immunoSEQ multiplex PCR was the method, and the copy in TCRdb shows in-frame clones only, minus some. In the table there are fewer than 300,000 clones, about 90% of which are singletons. The specimen was peripheral blood. Receptors were obtained from a woman between 50 and 59 years old with COVID-19, enrolled during active disease.

The CDR3 nucleotides are TGTGCCTTAGAGGCGAACTATGGCTACACCTTC. It encodes CALEANYGYTF. The chain is built from TRBV30 and TRBJ1-2; no clear D. This CDR3 contains 11 residues. Deletions cut 7 bases from V and 2 bases from J, with 8 bases between. Germline CDR1 and CDR2: GTSNPN and SVGIG (reference sequence).

V usage is TRBV29-1 and J usage is TRBJ2-5, with 12 bases that match TRBD2. Germline V CDR1 and CDR2: SQVTM, ANQGSEA. This CDR3 region has 12 residues. Trimming cost V 7 bases and J 5 bases; bases outside gene matches: 2. In DNA form, the CDR3 reads TGCAGCGGACTAGCGGGAGCGGAGACCCAGTACTTC. This codes for CSGLAGAETQYF. The full variable domain, completed using reference TRBV29-1 and TRBJ2-5, is SAVISQKPSRDICQRGTSLTIQCQVDSQVTMMFWYRQQPGQSLTLIATANQGSEATYESGFVIDKFPISRPNLTFSTLTVSNMSPEDSSIYLCSGLAGAETQYFGPGTRLLVL.

The J gene is TRBJ2-1, the V gene TRBV28, with D perhaps TRBD2 (6 bases). Germline CDR1 reads MDHEN; CDR2 reads SYDVKM. Trimming removed 6 bases from V and 6 bases from J, with 18 bases in between. The CDR3 length is 15 residues. This CDR3 reads CASRSPTLGSNEQFF. The DNA of the CDR3 is TGTGCCAGCAGGTCCCCCACACTCGGGAGCAATGAGCAGTTCTTC.

The rearrangement joins TRBV5-4 to TRBJ2-1; TRBD2 might be the D (6 bases). CDR1 and CDR2 (germline): SGHNT, YYREEE (reference sequence). Trimming shortened V by 4 bases and J by 7 bases, and 15 bases separated the two germline ends. The CDR3 loop spans 14 amino acids. CDR3 DNA sequence: TGTGCCAGCAGCAGAGAGGGACTCGTGAATGAGCAGTTCTTC. Amino acid sequence: CASSREGLVNEQFF.

The chain employs TRBV29-1 and TRBJ2-1; 7 bases agree with TRBD1. This CDR3 region has 12 residues. CDR1 is SQVTM, CDR2 ANQGSEA, per germline. The ends lost 7 bases at V and 8 bases at J; junction bases unmatched: 8. The CDR3 sequence is CSASFRGHEQFF. DNA of the CDR3: TGCAGCGCTTCCTTTAGGGGGCATGAGCAGTTCTTC.

This clone appeared once. V and J are TRBV5-1 and TRBJ1-1; 7 bases map to TRBD1. Per germline, CDR1 SGHRS and CDR2 YFSETQ. The CDR3 is made up of 14 amino acids. With V trimmed by 2 bases and J by 3 bases, 4 bases remained unmatched. The CDR3 DNA is TGCGCCAGCAGCTTTACAGGGGCCGACACTGAAGCTTTCTTT. This codes for CASSFTGADTEAFF. The whole variable domain, filled in from reference TRBV5-1 and TRBJ1-1, reads KAGVTQTPRYLIKTRGQQVTLSCSPISGHRSVSWYQQTPGQGLQFLFEYFSETQRNKGNFPGRFSGRQFSNSRSEMNVSTLELGDSALYLCASSFTGADTEAFFGQGTRLTVV.

The chain joins TRBV23-1 to TRBJ2-7; D unclear. TRBV23-1 is an ORF for which the function is uncertain. V shed 0 bases and J shed 4 bases, with 16 bases lying between them. The CDR3 covers 16 residues. The CDR3 nucleotides read TGCGCCAGCAGTCAATCCCCGAGACAAGAACGGTACGAGCAGTACTTC. It translates to CASSQSPRQERYEQYF.

V usage is TRBV11-3 and J usage is TRBJ2-3, with TRBD2 identical over 7 bases. Germline values: CDR1 SGHNT, CDR2 YENEEA. Unmatched junction bases numbered 9, after V lost 5 bases and J lost 1 base. The CDR3 extends over 16 amino acids. The CDR3 loop reads CASSLSVLAGTDTQYF. CDR3 DNA sequence: TGTGCCAGCAGCCTTAGTGTCCTAGCGGGCACAGATACGCAGTATTTT.

V usage is TRBV19 and J usage is TRBJ2-7; 8 bases map to TRBD2. V trimming: 5 bases; J trimming: 4 bases; junction bases outside the gene matches: 10. The CDR3 runs 15 residues. Germline V gives CDR1 LNHDA, CDR2 SQIVND (reference sequence). The CDR3 sequence: CASSRGGTREYEQYF. The CDR3 coding sequence is TGTGCCAGTAGTCGTGGGGGGACTAGGGAGTACGAGCAGTACTTC.

The CDR3 nucleotides are TGTGCCAGCAGCCGTGGGACAGGGGCCGGCACTGAAGCTTTCTTT. Translation gives CASSRGTGAGTEAFF. This sequence joins TRBV7-2 and TRBJ1-1; 10 bases line up with TRBD1. This CDR3 has 15 residues. Germline V CDR1 and CDR2: SGHTA, FQGNSA. Unmatched junction bases numbered 7, after V lost 5 bases and J lost 4 bases.

The chain uses TRBV18 and TRBJ2-7; D is possibly TRBD2 (6 bases). The CDR3 is 13 amino acids. Trimming removed 6 bases at V and 2 bases at J, with 11 bases between. The V gene's germline CDR1 is KGHSH and CDR2 LQKENI. The CDR3 nucleotides read TGTGCCAGCTCTGGGATAGCGGCCTACGAGCAGTACTTC. Translated: CASSGIAAYEQYF.

The chain recombines TRBV7-3 with TRBJ2-5; D perhaps matches TRBD1 (5 bases). CDR1 SGHTA and CDR2 FQGTGA come from the germline V gene. The V end lost 5 bases, the J end lost 4 bases, and 14 bases lay between the germline ends. CDR3 length equals 14 residues. The CDR3 sequence: CASSLGQTPETQYF. In DNA, the CDR3 is TGTGCCAGCAGCCTCGGACAAACCCCAGAGACCCAGTACTTC.

The J gene is TRBJ2-3, the V gene TRBV29-1; 11 bases map to TRBD1. The CDR3 totals 16 residues. V shed 5 bases, J shed 6 bases, and the junction held 13 bases outside the gene matches. Germline-derived CDR1 and CDR2 are SQVTM and ANQGSEA. This CDR3 is CSVLGDRGAPEDTQYF. The CDR3 DNA sequence: TGCAGCGTTCTGGGGGACAGGGGGGCCCCCGAGGATACGCAGTATTTT.

The chain recombines TRBV5-1 with TRBJ2-5, with TRBD1 matching 10 bases. The V and J ends lost 0 bases and 5 bases, in that order; junction bases with no gene match: 7. Germline lookup yields CDR1 SGHRS and CDR2 YFSETQ. CDR3 length: 16 amino acids. The DNA of the CDR3 is TGCGCCAGCAGCTTGGGACCCGACAGGGGGCGGGAGACCCAGTACTTC. Its translation is CASSLGPDRGRETQYF.

This clone has a single count. The rearrangement joins TRBV18 to TRBJ1-1, with no clear D. Germline values: CDR1 KGHSH, CDR2 LQKENI. CDR3 size: 15 residues. V dropped 1 base and J dropped 3 bases, with 12 bases sitting between them. CDR3 amino acids: CASSPLERVHTEAFF. CDR3 nucleotide sequence: TGTGCCAGCTCACCACTTGAGAGAGTCCACACTGAAGCTTTCTTT.

This clone came up a few times. The chain carries TRBV30 and TRBJ1-6; 7 nucleotides align to TRBD1. This CDR3 has 16 residues. The germline V gene has CDR1 GTSNPN and CDR2 SVGIG (reference sequence). The ends lost 3 bases at V and 9 bases at J; junction bases unmatched: 14. CDR3 sequence: CAWRLTGPRASSPLHF. The CDR3 DNA sequence: TGTGCCTGGAGACTGACAGGGCCAAGGGCTAGTTCACCCCTCCACTTT. The full variable domain, rest sourced from reference TRBV30 and TRBJ1-6, is SQTIHQWPATLVQPVGSPLSLECTVEGTSNPNLYWYRQAAGRGLQLLFYSVGIGQISSEVPQNLSASRPQDRQFILSSKKLLLSDSGFYLCAWRLTGPRASSPLHFGNGTRLTVT.

The chain couples TRBV5-4 to TRBJ1-1; D not certain. There are 14 residues in the CDR3. Trimming left V 1 base short and J 1 base short, with 8 bases between. Germline V gene lookup returns CDR1 SGHNT and CDR2 YYREEE (reference sequence). In DNA, the CDR3 is TGTGCCAGCAGCTTGACAGCCTCGAACACTGAAGCTTTCTTT. Amino acid sequence: CASSLTASNTEAFF.

The chain employs TRBV27 and TRBJ2-1; the match to TRBD1 covers 7 bases. With V trimmed by 6 bases and J by 2 bases, 4 bases remained unmatched. CDR3 size: 14 residues. CDR1 MNHEY and CDR2 SMNVEV come from the germline V gene (reference sequence). The CDR3 DNA is TGTGCCAGCAGAAGGGGGCGTACCTACAATGAGCAGTTCTTC. It translates to CASRRGRTYNEQFF.

The chain uses TRBV7-9 and TRBJ2-1; 9 nucleotides agree with TRBD2. CDR1 SEHNR and CDR2 FQNEAQ come from the germline V gene (reference sequence). The CDR3 spans 16 residues. Losses at the gene ends were 5 bases for V and 4 bases for J; bases not matched to a gene: 9. The CDR3 protein is CASSLDAGGPYNEQFF. CDR3 DNA: TGTGCCAGCAGCCTAGATGCGGGAGGGCCTTACAATGAGCAGTTCTTC.

CDR3: CSVRGLAGGFTYEQYF. The CDR3 nucleotides read TGCAGCGTGAGGGGACTAGCGGGAGGGTTTACCTACGAGCAGTACTTC. This chain connects TRBV29-1 to TRBJ2-7; TRBD2 aligns across 16 bases. Trimming took 6 bases from V and 2 from J; bases not matched to a gene: 7. The CDR3 runs 16 residues. Per germline, CDR1 SQVTM and CDR2 ANQGSEA.

This chain uses TRBV11-3 with TRBJ2-5, with 7 bases that match TRBD1. The CDR3 covers 15 residues. Germline V gene sequence: CDR1 SGHNT, CDR2 YENEEA. J was trimmed by 2 bases and V by 3 bases; bases with no gene match: 6. The CDR3 sequence: CASSLDRRMQETQYF. CDR3 nucleotides: TGTGCCAGCAGCTTGGACAGGAGAATGCAAGAGACCCAGTACTTC.

The CDR3 DNA is TGTGCCAGTAGGAGACAGGGGGCGACCTATGGCTACACCTTC. It yields the protein CASRRQGATYGYTF. The rearrangement joins TRBV19 to TRBJ1-2; 10 bases fit TRBD1. The CDR3 is 14 residues long. The V gene's germline CDR1 is LNHDA and CDR2 SQIVND (reference sequence). V was pared by 6 bases and J by 4 bases, with 5 bases of the junction left unmatched.

This chain uses TRBV4-2 with TRBJ2-2, with 8 bases lining up with TRBD2. V dropped 8 bases and J dropped 5; count of bases not matched to a gene: 13. Germline V CDR1 and CDR2: LGHNA, YNFKEQ. The CDR3 has 16 amino acids. The CDR3 loop is CASSRGPGLVTGELFF. The CDR3 bases are TGTGCCAGCTCGAGAGGACCGGGACTAGTTACCGGGGAGCTGTTTTTT.

Concerning this clone: Additional DNA sequences in this sample encode the identical CDR3. V is TRBV19 and J is TRBJ2-1, with 10 positions matching TRBD2. V was pared by 5 bases and J by 6 bases, with 4 bases of the junction left unmatched. CDR1 is LNHDA and CDR2 is SQIVND in the germline V gene (reference sequence). The length of the CDR3 is 14 residues. The CDR3 nucleotides are TGTGCCAGTAGTCCGACTAGCGGGTTCAATGAGCAGTTCTTC. It yields the protein CASSPTSGFNEQFF.

J is TRBJ2-5 and V is TRBV5-6; 7 positions agree with TRBD1. V lost 4 bases and J lost 6; bases outside the gene matches: 9. CDR1 is SGHDT, CDR2 YYEEEE, per germline. This CDR3 has 14 residues. CDR3: CASSGTGVVKTQYF. The CDR3 DNA reads as TGTGCCAGCAGCGGAACAGGGGTGGTTAAGACCCAGTACTTC.

The V and J genes are TRBV6-5 and TRBJ1-1; tentative D call: TRBD1 (6 bases). The CDR3 is 12 amino acids. The V gene lost 5 bases and the J gene lost 6 bases, with 10 bases spanning the gap. Germline CDR1 reads MNHEY; CDR2 reads SVGAGI. The CDR3 loop reads CASSKTGPEAFF. In DNA, the CDR3 is TGTGCCAGCAGTAAAACAGGGCCTGAAGCTTTCTTT.

This chain uses TRBV7-9 with TRBJ2-5; D gene uncertain. Germline V lookup: CDR1 SEHNR, CDR2 FQNEAQ (reference sequence). With 1 base removed from V and 6 bases from J, the gap between germline ends came to 12 bases. CDR3 length: 14 amino acids. CDR3 loop: CASSLGVGEKTQYF. In DNA form, the CDR3 reads TGTGCCAGCAGCTTAGGAGTGGGCGAAAAGACCCAGTACTTC. Combining the CDR3 with reference TRBV7-9 and TRBJ2-5 gives the whole variable domain DTGVSQNPRHKITKRGQNVTFRCDPISEHNRLYWYRQTLGQGPEFLTYFQNEAQLEKSRLLSDRFSAERPKGSFSTLEIQRTEQGDSAMYLCASSLGVGEKTQYFGPGTRLLVL.